A single sample gave rise to the 6 T cell receptor beta chains below, sequenced in a study of control samples from healthy donors and cancer patients. Profiled with immunoSEQ multiplex PCR; TCRdb holds only in-frame clones, not every one. This sample has 100,000 to 150,000 clones; 70% to 90% occur once, and the top ten carry 2.9%. Sequencing was performed on blood. Receptors originate from a man in his sixties in good health.

The chain joins TRBV21-1 to TRBJ1-1. TRBV21-1 is an annotated pseudogene. This CDR3 is 15 amino acids long. CDR3 loop: CASSKDRGWNTEAFF. In DNA form, the CDR3 reads TGTGCCAGCAGCAAAGATCGGGGTTGGAACACTGAAGCTTTCTTT.

The chain is built from TRBV6-6 and TRBJ1-2, with D hard to call. The CDR3 spans 16 residues. Trimming took off 2 bases at V and 0 bases at J, with 13 bases between the two ends. CDR1 is MNHNY and CDR2 is SVGAGI in the germline V gene (reference sequence). The CDR3 region has the DNA TGTGCCAGCAGTTACGACTCCACCTCAACTAACTATGGCTACACCTTC. This gives the protein CASSYDSTSTNYGYTF.

This clone was picked up one time. CDR3 in DNA: TGTGCCAGCAGGCGGGTTGGCACAGATACGCAGTATTTT. It translates to CASRRVGTDTQYF. The V call is TRBV27, the J call TRBJ2-3, with D perhaps TRBD2 (5 bases). The CDR3 sequence is 13 residues long. Germline CDR1 is MNHEY and CDR2 is SMNVEV (reference sequence). V lost 6 bases and J 1 base, leaving 8 bases between the germline ends.

The chain is built from TRBV5-4 and TRBJ1-1; 9 positions match TRBD1. V dropped 3 bases and J dropped 1; count of bases not matched to a gene: 7. Germline lookup yields CDR1 SGHNT and CDR2 YYREEE (reference sequence). The CDR3 runs to 16 residues. The CDR3, as DNA: TGTGCCAGCAGCTCCAGGACAGGGGTTCAGAACACTGAAGCTTTCTTT. Translating gives CASSSRTGVQNTEAFF.

This chain joins TRBV5-1 and TRBJ2-5, with TRBD1 matching over 9 bases. The CDR3 runs to 15 residues. Trimming took 3 bases from V and 1 from J; bases not matched to a gene: 4. Germline V gene data show CDR1 as SGHRS and CDR2 as YFSETQ. Written as DNA, the CDR3 is TGCGCCAGCAGCTGGGGACAGGGCAGCCAAGAGACCCAGTACTTC. Translation: CASSWGQGSQETQYF.

CDR3 nucleotides: TGTGCCAGCAGTTTACTAGGACCCACAGATACGCAGTATTTT. Protein product: CASSLLGPTDTQYF. The J gene is TRBJ2-3, the V gene TRBV6-2 or TRBV6-3, with a possible D match to TRBD2 (5 bases). CDR1 MNHEY and CDR2 SVGEGT come from the germline V gene. V was shortened by 4 bases and J by 2 bases, with 10 bases between the two germline ends. CDR3 length: 14 amino acids.